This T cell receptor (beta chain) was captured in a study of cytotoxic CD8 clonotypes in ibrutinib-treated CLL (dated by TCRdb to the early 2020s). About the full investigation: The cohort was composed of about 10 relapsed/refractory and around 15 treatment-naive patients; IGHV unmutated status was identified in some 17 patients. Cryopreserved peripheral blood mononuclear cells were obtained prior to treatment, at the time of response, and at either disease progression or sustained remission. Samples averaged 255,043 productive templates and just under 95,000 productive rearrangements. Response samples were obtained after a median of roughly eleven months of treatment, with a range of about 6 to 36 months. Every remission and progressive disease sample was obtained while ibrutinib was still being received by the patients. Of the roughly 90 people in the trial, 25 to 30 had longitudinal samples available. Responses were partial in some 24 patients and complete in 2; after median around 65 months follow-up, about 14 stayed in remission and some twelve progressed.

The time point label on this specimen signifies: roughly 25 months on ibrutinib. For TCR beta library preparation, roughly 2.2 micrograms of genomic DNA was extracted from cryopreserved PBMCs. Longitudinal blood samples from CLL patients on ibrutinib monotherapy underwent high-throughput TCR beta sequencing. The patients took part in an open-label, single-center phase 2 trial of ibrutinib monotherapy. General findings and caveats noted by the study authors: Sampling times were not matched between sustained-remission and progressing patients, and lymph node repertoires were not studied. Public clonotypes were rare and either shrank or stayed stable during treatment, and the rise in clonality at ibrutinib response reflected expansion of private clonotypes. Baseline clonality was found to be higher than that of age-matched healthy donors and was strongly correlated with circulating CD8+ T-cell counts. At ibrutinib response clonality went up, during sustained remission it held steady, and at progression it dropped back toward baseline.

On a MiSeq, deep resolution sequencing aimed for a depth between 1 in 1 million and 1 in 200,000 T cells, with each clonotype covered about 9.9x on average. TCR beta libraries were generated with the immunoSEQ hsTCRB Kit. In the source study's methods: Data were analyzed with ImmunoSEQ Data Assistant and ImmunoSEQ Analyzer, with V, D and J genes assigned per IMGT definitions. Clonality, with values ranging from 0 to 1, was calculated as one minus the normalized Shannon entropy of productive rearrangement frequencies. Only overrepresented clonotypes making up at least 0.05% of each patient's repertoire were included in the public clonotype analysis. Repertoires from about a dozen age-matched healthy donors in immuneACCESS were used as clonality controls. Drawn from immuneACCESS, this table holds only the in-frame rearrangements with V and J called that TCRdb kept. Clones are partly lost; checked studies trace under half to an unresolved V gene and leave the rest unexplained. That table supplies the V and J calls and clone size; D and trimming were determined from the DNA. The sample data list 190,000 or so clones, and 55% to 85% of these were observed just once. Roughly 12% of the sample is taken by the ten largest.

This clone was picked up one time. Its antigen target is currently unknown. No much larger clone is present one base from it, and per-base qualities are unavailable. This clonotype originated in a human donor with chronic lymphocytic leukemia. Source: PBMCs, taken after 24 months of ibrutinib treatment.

The nucleotide sequence is TGTGCCAGCAGCTTTGCCCCCGGGACTCAATACGAGCAGTACTTC. The encoded protein is CASSFAPGTQYEQYF. The rearrangement joined TRBV7-7 to TRBJ2-7, with a weak D call of TRBD2 (6 bases match). Trimming takes 3 bases from V and 4 bases from J, and the germline ends sit 16 bases apart. CDR1 and CDR2 are read off the germline V gene (reference sequence) as SSHAT and FNYEAQ. From its cysteine to its phenylalanine, the CDR3 spans 15 amino acids. Only CDR3 DNA remains: 45 bases, in frame from the first base.